These T cell receptor beta chains were read from a single sample in a study of OX40 agonist ivuxolimab in advanced cancers. Some clones are missing from TCRdb's copy, which holds only in-frame ones; the method was immunoSEQ multiplex PCR. The sample lists about 76,000 clones, around four fifths occurring once. The specimen was CD4+ or CD8+ T cells sorted from blood, collected in a trial of the OX40 agonist ivuxolimab. The receptors were gathered from an adult with an advanced solid tumor such as melanoma, head and neck, liver or kidney cancer. Both conserved end residues are part of each CDR3. The D gene is left open where the match is weak. Rows may omit the clone size; those that give it use once, few, many or a size class.

v_gene	d_gene	abundance	j_gene	CDR3nt	CDR3aa
TRBV7-9	-	-	TRBJ2-1	TGTGCCAGCAGCTTACCGCAAGTTAGCAAGCAGTTCTTC	CASSLPQVSKQFF
TRBV28	-	-	TRBJ1-2	TGTGCCAGCAGTACAGGCTCGGCTAACTATGGCTACACCTTC	CASSTGSANYGYTF
TRBV7-7	-	-	TRBJ1-3	TGTGCTAGCAGCTTAGCGGGGTCTGGAAACACCATATATTTT	CASSLAGSGNTIYF
TRBV18	-	once	TRBJ1-3	TGTGCCAGCTCCTTGGTTGAGGTTGGAAACACCATATATTTT	CASSLVEVGNTIYF
TRBV28	TRBD2	-	TRBJ2-3	TGTGCCAGCAGGGGGACTAGCGGGGACACAGATACGCAGTATTTT	CASRGTSGDTDTQYF
TRBV7-9	-	-	TRBJ2-5	TGTGCCAGCAGTAGGTCAATTGAGACCCAGTACTTC	CASSRSIETQYF
TRBV9	TRBD2	once	TRBJ2-3	TGTGCCAGCAGCGTATCTGGCGGGAGTGGGACAGATACGCAGTATTTT	CASSVSGGSGTDTQYF
TRBV28	-	-	TRBJ1-6	TGTGCCAGCAGTGGGTCACAGGGCTTGGGTTCACCCCTCCACTTT	CASSGSQGLGSPLHF
TRBV2	-	-	TRBJ1-4	TGTGCCAGCACCCAGAGGTACGGTGGGGGTGAAAAACTGTTTTTT	CASTQRYGGGEKLFF
TRBV28	-	once	TRBJ2-1	TGTGCCACCCAGACGCAGGGGCGCTGGATCTATGAGCAGTTCTTC	CATQTQGRWIYEQFF
TRBV28	-	-	TRBJ1-1	TGTGCCAGCAGTTCCCCAGGGTGGAACATGAACACTGAAGCTTTCTTT	CASSSPGWNMNTEAFF
TRBV27	-	-	TRBJ2-7	TGTGCCAGCAGTTTAGTTAGAGGAGACGAGCAGTACTTC	CASSLVRGDEQYF